Following are 17 T cell receptor beta chains from one sample sequenced in a study of pediatric ulcerative colitis (dated by TCRdb to about 2019). The library relied on the immunoSEQ multiplex PCR assay. TCRdb stores this immuneACCESS table with in-frame sequences only. Part of the clones is absent; in the studies checked, under half of the shortfall reflects unresolved V genes, and no reason is known for the rest. The table for this sample lists fewer than 40,000 clones; roughly four fifths of them were counted only once. The top ten clones comprise around 4.5% of the sample. The sequenced sample was blood. Receptors originate from a boy younger than 18 with severe ulcerative colitis.

This clone was recorded a few times. This chain uses TRBV7-3 with TRBJ2-5, with D possibly matching TRBD2 (6 bases). V was pared by 0 bases and J by 2 bases, with 10 bases between. The germline CDR1 and CDR2 sequences are SGHTA and FQGTGA. The CDR3 is 15 amino acids. CDR3 amino acids: CASSLTGGLQETQYF. The CDR3 region has the DNA TGTGCCAGCAGCTTAACAGGTGGACTACAAGAGACCCAGTACTTC. Combining the CDR3 with reference TRBV7-3 and TRBJ2-5 gives the whole variable domain GAGVSQTPSNKVTEKGKYVELRCDPISGHTALYWYRQSLGQGPEFLIYFQGTGAADDSGLPNDRFFAVRPEGSVSTLKIQRTERGDSAVYLCASSLTGGLQETQYFGPGTRLLVL.

The chain joins TRBV7-9 to TRBJ2-1; 7 bases line up with TRBD1. V shed 0 bases and J 7 bases; nucleotides not matched to a gene: 6. Germline-derived CDR1 and CDR2 are SEHNR and FQNEAQ (reference sequence). The CDR3 has 15 residues. CDR3 sequence reads: CASSLASGQKNEQFF. The CDR3 DNA follows: TGTGCCAGCAGCTTAGCCTCGGGACAGAAGAATGAGCAGTTCTTC.

The chain joins TRBV14 to TRBJ1-2; 7 bases agree with TRBD1. CDR1 SGHDN and CDR2 FVKESK come from the germline V gene. Trimming cost V 0 bases and J 6 bases; bases outside gene matches: 7. CDR3 length: 15 amino acids. CDR3: CASSQDEGALDGYTF. CDR3 DNA: TGTGCCAGCAGCCAAGATGAGGGGGCGCTTGATGGCTACACCTTC.

V usage is TRBV7-3 and J usage is TRBJ2-2; TRBD1 aligns across 9 bases. CDR3 length: 14 residues. The ends lost 5 bases at V and 3 bases at J; junction bases unmatched: 1. CDR1 and CDR2 (germline): SGHTA, FQGTGA. CDR3 loop: CASSRTGDTGELFF. The CDR3 DNA follows: TGTGCCAGCAGCCGGACAGGGGACACCGGGGAGCTGTTTTTT.

The rearrangement links TRBV6-6 to TRBJ1-5; 9 bases match TRBD1. The CDR3 is 15 amino acids. Germline CDR1 is MNHNY and CDR2 is SVGAGI (reference sequence). V was clipped by 2 bases and J by 8 bases; unmatched bases: 7. This CDR3 is CASSYPGQGSKPQHF. In DNA, the CDR3 is TGTGCCAGCAGTTACCCGGGACAGGGAAGTAAGCCCCAGCATTTT.

The chain employs TRBV2 and TRBJ1-5; D may be TRBD1 (5 bases). V was trimmed by 7 bases and J by 4 bases, leaving 17 bases between them. The CDR3 is 15 amino acids. Germline V gene sequence: CDR1 SNHLY, CDR2 FYNNEI. In DNA, the CDR3 is TGTGCCAGCATCTTGGAACGGGGACCTAATCAGCCCCAGCATTTT. Translation gives CASILERGPNQPQHF.

In the case of this clone: A read error may produce the germline difference seen at one junction end. This sequence joins TRBV5-3 and TRBJ1-1; the D gene is possibly TRBD1 (6 bases). TRBV5-3 is known as an ORF, though its function is uncertain. The CDR3 consists of 14 residues. CDR3 amino acids: CASSLGGLNTEAFF. DNA of the CDR3: TGTGCCAGCAGCTTAGGGGGGCTGAACACTGAAGCTTTCTTT.

The chain is built from TRBV2 and TRBJ2-5, with D unclear. The CDR3 contains 13 residues. Germline V gene data show CDR1 as SNHLY and CDR2 as FYNNEI. Between the trimmed V and J ends, which lost 6 bases and 7 bases, there was a span of 15 bases. This CDR3 is CASRSSPGGTQYF. The CDR3 nucleotides are TGTGCCAGCAGATCCTCTCCGGGTGGGACCCAGTACTTC. The full variable domain, completed using reference TRBV2 and TRBJ2-5, is EPEVTQTPSHQVTQMGQEVILRCVPISNHLYFYWYRQILGQKVEFLVSFYNNEISEKSEIFDDQFSVERPDGSNFTLKIRSTKLEDSAMYFCASRSSPGGTQYFGPGTRLLVL.

This clone has just a few counts. This chain uses TRBV30 with TRBJ1-1; the D gene is possibly TRBD1 (6 bases). Germline CDR1 and CDR2: GTSNPN and SVGIG (reference sequence). Deletions cut 2 bases from V and 1 base from J, with 8 bases between. The CDR3 runs 13 residues. The CDR3: CAWSQTGNTEAFF. The CDR3 nucleotides read TGTGCCTGGAGTCAGACAGGGAACACTGAAGCTTTCTTT.

This clone was seen a few times. This chain joins TRBV2 and TRBJ2-3; 7 bases align to TRBD1. This CDR3 is 13 amino acids long. Germline CDR1 is SNHLY and CDR2 is FYNNEI. Trimming at V came to 8 bases and at J to 5 bases, leaving 7 bases not matched to a gene. This CDR3 reads CASSKGGEDTQYF. CDR3 bases: TGTGCCAGCTCAAAAGGGGGCGAAGATACGCAGTATTTT. Drawing the rest from reference TRBV2 and TRBJ2-3, the complete variable domain is EPEVTQTPSHQVTQMGQEVILRCVPISNHLYFYWYRQILGQKVEFLVSFYNNEISEKSEIFDDQFSVERPDGSNFTLKIRSTKLEDSAMYFCASSKGGEDTQYFGPGTRLTVL.

Only a few counts were recorded for this clone. This sequence joins TRBV5-6 and TRBJ1-1; D remains unclear. CDR1 SGHDT and CDR2 YYEEEE come from the germline V gene. The CDR3 is made up of 12 amino acids. Trimming stripped 4 bases from V and 6 bases from J, with 10 bases between. CDR3 region: CASSLRGAEAFF. The CDR3 DNA reads as TGTGCCAGCAGCCTCCGGGGAGCTGAAGCTTTCTTT. Supplemented by reference TRBV5-6 and TRBJ1-1, the full variable domain reads DAGVTQSPTHLIKTRGQQVTLRCSPKSGHDTVSWYQQALGQGPQFIFQYYEEEERQRGNFPDRFSGHQFPNYSSELNVNALLLGDSALYLCASSLRGAEAFFGQGTRLTVV.

The rearrangement joins TRBV18 to TRBJ2-7; possibly TRBD2 for D (5 bases). This CDR3 is built from 12 residues. In germline, CDR1 is KGHSH, CDR2 LQKENI. The V gene lost 6 bases and the J gene lost 7 bases, with 13 bases spanning the gap. The CDR3 spells CASSPYEGEQYF. The CDR3 DNA reads TGTGCCAGCTCCCCTTACGAGGGAGAGCAGTACTTC.

This clone was seen a handful of times. The chain carries TRBV19 and TRBJ1-2; 8 bases fit TRBD1. The CDR3 runs to 14 residues. Germline CDR1 is LNHDA and CDR2 is SQIVND (reference sequence). The V gene end was trimmed by 7 bases and the J gene end by 2 bases; junction bases not matched to a gene: 6. The CDR3 DNA follows: TGTGCCAGTATTAGGACAGGGATGAACTATGGCTACACCTTC. Its protein is CASIRTGMNYGYTF.

This clone was observed a handful of times. The chain couples TRBV9 to TRBJ1-2, with D possibly matching TRBD1 (5 bases). The V and J ends lost 0 bases and 8 bases respectively, with 17 bases between them. Looked up from germline, CDR1 is SGDLS and CDR2 is YYNGEE. This CDR3 has 15 residues. DNA of the CDR3: TGTGCCAGCAGCGTAGTTGCGTTTAGTAGGGGAGGCTACACCTTC. As protein: CASSVVAFSRGGYTF.

The chain couples TRBV5-6 to TRBJ2-7; 8 bases are shared with TRBD2. Trimming took 6 bases from V and 3 from J; bases not matched to a gene: 8. The CDR3 has 14 residues. CDR1 and CDR2 from the germline V gene are SGHDT and YYEEEE. CDR3 DNA: TGTGCCAGCACCAGAGCGGGGGAGTTCTACGAGCAGTACTTC. Encoded protein: CASTRAGEFYEQYF.

The V and J genes are TRBV9 and TRBJ2-7; D is uncertain. CDR3 length equals 15 residues. Germline V gives CDR1 SGDLS, CDR2 YYNGEE. Trimming took 0 bases from V and 2 from J, leaving 12 bases between them. DNA of the CDR3: TGTGCCAGCAGCGTAGAGGGCAGTTTAGCCTACGAGCAGTACTTC. Encoded protein: CASSVEGSLAYEQYF.

The chain uses TRBV4-3 and TRBJ2-4; 7 bases are shared with TRBD2. The ends lost 2 bases at V and 1 base at J; junction bases unmatched: 2. CDR3 length equals 15 residues. Germline CDR1 and CDR2: LGHNA and YSLEER. The CDR3 sequence: CASSQSGVAKNIQYF. CDR3 DNA sequence: TGCGCCAGCAGCCAAAGCGGGGTTGCCAAAAACATTCAGTACTTC.